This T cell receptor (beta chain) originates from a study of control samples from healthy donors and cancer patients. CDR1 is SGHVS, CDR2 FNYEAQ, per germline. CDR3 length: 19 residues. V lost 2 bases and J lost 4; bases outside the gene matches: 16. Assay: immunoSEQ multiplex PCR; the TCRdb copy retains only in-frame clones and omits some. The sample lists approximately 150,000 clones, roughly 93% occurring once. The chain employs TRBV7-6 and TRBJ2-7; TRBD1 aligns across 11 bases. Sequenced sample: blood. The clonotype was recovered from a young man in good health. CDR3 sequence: CASSLSFGTGGLSGYEQYF. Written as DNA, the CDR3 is TGTGCCAGCAGCTTAAGTTTTGGGACAGGGGGTCTCTCCGGGTACGAGCAGTACTTC.